Shown below are 19 T cell receptor beta chains from a single sample sequenced in a study of OX40 agonist ivuxolimab in advanced cancers. TCRdb keeps only in-frame clones here, not all; method: immunoSEQ multiplex PCR. The sample records more than 65,000 clones, about 87% being singletons. Sequenced here: CD4+ or CD8+ T cells sorted from blood, sampled in a trial of the OX40 agonist ivuxolimab. The receptors were sampled from an adult with an advanced solid tumor such as melanoma, head and neck, liver or kidney cancer.

V and J are TRBV5-1 and TRBJ1-4; D ambiguous. Between the trimmed V and J ends, which lost 1 base and 6 bases, there was a span of 13 bases. The CDR3 consists of 15 residues. In germline, CDR1 is SGHRS, CDR2 YFSETQ. The CDR3 nucleotides are TGCGCCAGCAGCTTGTCGAAGCGAGCTGATGAAAAACTGTTTTTT. As protein: CASSLSKRADEKLFF.

The chain carries TRBV19 and TRBJ2-7; D unclear. Germline CDR1 and CDR2: LNHDA and SQIVND (reference sequence). Trimming removed 0 bases at V and 6 bases at J, with 9 bases between. This CDR3 spans 13 amino acids. The CDR3 protein is CASSIDPRTEQYF. The CDR3 DNA follows: TGTGCCAGTAGTATAGATCCCAGGACCGAGCAGTACTTC.

This chain joins TRBV6-1 and TRBJ2-2; D may be TRBD2 (5 bases). Between the trimmed V and J ends, which lost 10 bases and 0 bases, there was a span of 9 bases. This CDR3 is built from 13 residues. Germline lookup yields CDR1 MNHNS and CDR2 SASEGT. In nucleotides, the CDR3 is TGTGCCACCCTAGCCCCGAACACCGGGGAGCTGTTTTTT. Translation: CATLAPNTGELFF.

The sample holds one count of this clone. The rearrangement joins TRBV27 to TRBJ2-3; D is ambiguous. CDR3 length: 16 residues. V was trimmed by 5 bases and J by 5 bases, leaving 20 bases between them. Germline values: CDR1 MNHEY, CDR2 SMNVEV (reference sequence). CDR3 loop: CASSPRWGSTGDTQYF. In DNA form, the CDR3 reads TGTGCCAGCAGTCCAAGGTGGGGATCGACGGGAGATACGCAGTATTTT.

Note on this clone: Additional DNA sequences in this sample encode the identical CDR3. This sequence joins TRBV27 and TRBJ1-5; TRBD1 is a possible D gene (5 bases). Trimming removed 5 bases from V and 4 bases from J, with 12 bases in between. Germline CDR1 reads MNHEY; CDR2 reads SMNVEV (reference sequence). This CDR3 has 14 amino acids. This chain's CDR3 is CASSLAGWNQPQHF. The CDR3 bases are TGTGCCAGCAGTCTGGCAGGGTGGAATCAGCCCCAGCATTTT.

The V call is TRBV11-2, the J call TRBJ2-1; D possibly corresponds to TRBD2 (7 bases). The CDR3 runs 16 residues. The V gene lost 3 bases and the J gene lost 0 bases, with 12 bases spanning the gap. Germline CDR1 reads SGHAT; CDR2 reads FQNNGV. CDR3 residues: CASSFQGGGSYNEQFF. The CDR3 coding sequence is TGTGCCAGCAGCTTCCAAGGGGGGGGCTCCTACAATGAGCAGTTCTTC.

The rearrangement links TRBV19 to TRBJ1-2; D gene uncertain. This CDR3 comprises 14 residues. Germline V CDR1 and CDR2: LNHDA, SQIVND (reference sequence). Trimming cost V 0 bases and J 4 bases, with 9 bases left between them. CDR3 in amino acids: CASSIEDRGYGYTF. CDR3 bases: TGTGCCAGTAGTATAGAGGACCGCGGCTATGGCTACACCTTC.

The rearrangement joins TRBV2 to TRBJ2-2; D gene uncertain. V dropped 3 bases and J dropped 1 base, with 6 bases sitting between them. CDR1 is SNHLY and CDR2 is FYNNEI in the germline V gene. The CDR3 is 14 residues long. This CDR3 is CASSEIQNTGELFF. The CDR3 nucleotides read TGTGCCAGCAGTGAGATACAGAACACCGGGGAGCTGTTTTTT.

The V gene is TRBV6-1, the J gene TRBJ2-7; D might be TRBD1 (5 bases). Between the trimmed V and J ends, which lost 0 bases and 0 bases, there was a span of 9 bases. Germline CDR1 is MNHNS and CDR2 is SASEGT. This CDR3 region has 15 residues. The CDR3 DNA sequence: TGTGCCAGCAGTGAAGCGGCGACAGACTCCTACGAGCAGTACTTC. Encoded protein: CASSEAATDSYEQYF.

The chain is built from TRBV28 and TRBJ2-1; 8 bases map to TRBD2. The trim removed 6 bases at V and 3 bases at J, leaving 13 bases unmatched. Germline CDR1 and CDR2: MDHEN and SYDVKM. This CDR3 region has 17 residues. In nucleotides, the CDR3 is TGTGCCAGCAGGGGGGCGCTAGCGGGTTCCCACTACAATGAGCAGTTCTTC. Its translation: CASRGALAGSHYNEQFF. Full variable domain (remainder filled in from reference TRBV28 and TRBJ2-1): DVKVTQSSRYLVKRTGEKVFLECVQDMDHENMFWYRQDPGLGLRLIYFSYDVKMKEKGDIPEGYSVSREKKERFSLILESASTNQTSMYLCASRGALAGSHYNEQFFGPGTRLTVL.

The J gene is TRBJ1-6, the V gene TRBV15; TRBD1 might be the D (5 bases). Trimming removed 1 base at V and 10 bases at J, with 20 bases between. The CDR3 is 17 amino acids. CDR1 LNHNV and CDR2 YYDKDF come from the germline V gene (reference sequence). The CDR3 loop is CATSRALGRALGSPLHF. The CDR3 DNA reads as TGTGCCACCAGCAGAGCCCTTGGCAGGGCATTAGGCTCACCCCTCCACTTT.

V is TRBV5-1 and J is TRBJ2-5, with D perhaps assigned TRBD1 or TRBD2 (5 bases each). This CDR3 has 13 amino acids. Germline lookup yields CDR1 SGHRS and CDR2 YFSETQ. Trimming left V 4 bases short and J 5 bases short, with 12 bases between. For the CDR3, the DNA is TGCGCCAGCAGCCGGGACCTTCGGGAGACCCAGTACTTC. Translation gives CASSRDLRETQYF.

The CDR3 loop reads CASSPGTGGSNQPQHF. CDR3 sequence (DNA): TGTGCCAGCTCACCTGGGACAGGAGGGAGCAATCAGCCCCAGCATTTT. The chain links TRBV18 to TRBJ1-5; TRBD1 aligns across 8 bases. The CDR3 spans 16 residues. Germline lookup yields CDR1 KGHSH and CDR2 LQKENI. V lost 3 bases to trimming and J lost 1 base; unmatched junction nucleotides: 5.

The rearrangement links TRBV5-1 to TRBJ1-1; D may be TRBD1 (6 bases). The CDR3 is 13 amino acids. Per germline, CDR1 SGHRS and CDR2 YFSETQ. With 0 bases removed from V and 14 bases from J, the gap between germline ends came to 17 bases. CDR3 loop: CASSLAAGQGWFF. The CDR3 DNA is TGCGCCAGCAGCTTGGCCGCGGGGCAGGGGTGGTTCTTT.

V usage is TRBV6-1 and J usage is TRBJ1-6, with D maybe TRBD1 (5 bases). In germline, CDR1 is MNHNS, CDR2 SASEGT. With 5 bases removed from V and 7 bases from J, the gap between germline ends came to 15 bases. This CDR3 spans 15 amino acids. The CDR3 DNA follows: TGTGCCAGCAGTCCCCCGGGACGGAAGAATTCACCCCTCCACTTT. The encoded protein is CASSPPGRKNSPLHF.

In this sample, this clone turned up once. The V and J genes are TRBV29-1 and TRBJ1-2; 7 bases line up with TRBD1. The trim removed 4 bases at V and 4 bases at J, leaving 6 bases unmatched. This CDR3 comprises 13 residues. The germline CDR1 and CDR2 sequences are SQVTM and ANQGSEA. CDR3 coding DNA: TGCAGCGTTGTGCAGGGGGAGCTCTATGGCTACACCTTC. Encoded protein: CSVVQGELYGYTF.

This sequence joins TRBV6-6 and TRBJ2-3, with TRBD2 identical over 10 bases. Germline assignment: CDR1 MNHNY and CDR2 SVGAGI (reference sequence). The CDR3 covers 14 residues. The junction had 6 bases not matched to a gene; V was cut back by 6 bases and J by 6 bases. CDR3 sequence reads: CASRERGGPDTQYF. DNA for the CDR3: TGTGCCAGCAGGGAGCGGGGGGGCCCGGATACGCAGTATTTT.

The chain carries TRBV15 and TRBJ2-7; perhaps TRBD2 as D (5 bases). Germline V gene data show CDR1 as LNHNV and CDR2 as YYDKDF (reference sequence). The CDR3 is 18 residues long. The V and J ends lost 0 bases and 0 bases respectively, with 18 bases between them. In DNA, the CDR3 is TGTGCCACCAGCAGAGATCTAGGGTGGGATGGGAGCTCCTACGAGCAGTACTTC. Translating gives CATSRDLGWDGSSYEQYF. Full variable domain (missing parts from reference TRBV15 and TRBJ2-7): DAMVIQNPRYQVTQFGKPVTLSCSQTLNHNVMYWYQQKSSQAPKLLFHYYDKDFNNEADTPDNFQSRRPNTSFCFLDIRSPGLGDTAMYLCATSRDLGWDGSSYEQYFGPGTRLTVT.

The table lists this clone with a few counts. CDR3 in amino acids: CATRGAAKDEQYF. The DNA of the CDR3 is TGTGCCACCAGGGGGGCAGCCAAAGACGAGCAGTACTTC. The J gene is TRBJ2-7, the V gene TRBV6-6, with D perhaps matching TRBD1 (7 bases). The germline V gene has CDR1 MNHNY and CDR2 SVGAGI (reference sequence). This CDR3 is built from 13 residues. V was cut by 10 bases and J by 5 bases, with 18 bases left in between.